The T cell receptor (beta chain) under discussion was sequenced for a study of blood T cell repertoires in COVID-19. Sequenced by immunoSEQ multiplex PCR; TCRdb stores in-frame clones only, minus some. Counted here are approximately 150,000 clones, more than 85% occurring once; the ten biggest clones make up 2.5% to 3%. Per germline, CDR1 WSHSY and CDR2 SAAADI. This CDR3 contains 14 residues. V was clipped by 6 bases and J by 0 bases, with 9 bases between them. J is TRBJ2-1 and V is TRBV10-2; possibly TRBD1 for D (5 bases). Sequenced sample: peripheral blood. The sequence was obtained from an elderly woman with COVID-19, enrolled during active disease. The CDR3 spells CASSSTDSYNEQFF. DNA of the CDR3: TGCGCCAGCAGCTCGACAGACTCCTACAATGAGCAGTTCTTC.